The 19 T cell receptor beta chains below were found in one sample sequenced in a study of T-cell reconstitution after alpha-beta-depleted transplantation in children. Unique molecular identifiers were incorporated during preparation of the TCRbeta library. In TCRdb, the PCR reads were re-called with MiXCR into one record per CDR3 protein. The sample has approximately 97,000 distinct CDR3 sequences; about 8% are singletons. The specimen was PBMCs, collected before TCRalphabeta/CD19-depleted stem cell transplant. Receptors originate from a boy between 2 and 10 years old with acute lymphoblastic leukemia, due to receive a stem cell transplant.

This clonotype was picked up many times. CDR3 amino acids: CASSFGQGGNEQYF. In nucleotides, the CDR3 is TGCGCCAGCAGCTTCGGACAGGGCGGGAACGAGCAGTACTTC. The chain joins TRBV5-1 to TRBJ2-7, with TRBD1 identical over 8 bases. Germline CDR1 is SGHRS and CDR2 is YFSETQ. V was pared by 2 bases and J by 5 bases, with 6 bases of the junction left unmatched. The CDR3 is made up of 14 amino acids. The complete variable domain, with remaining parts taken from reference TRBV5-1 and TRBJ2-7, reads KAGVTQTPRYLIKTRGQQVTLSCSPISGHRSVSWYQQTPGQGLQFLFEYFSETQRNKGNFPGRFSGRQFSNSRSEMNVSTLELGDSALYLCASSFGQGGNEQYFGPGTRLTVT.

This clonotype showed up just a few times. V gene TRBV12-5 combines with J gene TRBJ2-2; 8 bases match TRBD1. This CDR3 has 13 residues. The germline V gene encodes CDR1 LGHNT and CDR2 FRNRAP. V trimming: 6 bases; J trimming: 7 bases; junction bases outside the gene matches: 4. The CDR3 spells CASGDRELGELFF. The CDR3 DNA follows: TGTGCTAGTGGGGACAGGGAACTCGGGGAGCTGTTTTTT.

The CDR3 protein is CASSPQGPGTEAFF. The CDR3 nucleotides are TGTGCCAGCAGCCCACAGGGGCCCGGAACTGAAGCTTTCTTT. The chain uses TRBV7-9 and TRBJ1-1, with 7 bases lining up with TRBD1. This CDR3 has 14 amino acids. Trimming took 5 bases from V and 5 from J; bases not matched to a gene: 8. Germline CDR1 is SEHNR and CDR2 is FQNEAQ (reference sequence).

This clonotype was seen just once. Because the CDR3 is missing its conserved closing phenylalanine or tryptophan, this is likely a read error. The genes are TRBV4-2 and TRBJ2-3; 10 bases match TRBD2. CDR1 and CDR2 (germline): LGHNA, YNFKEQ. The CDR3 length is 16 residues. The ends lost 3 bases at V and 1 base at J; junction bases unmatched: 4. The CDR3 reads CASSHLSGGGTDTQYC. CDR3 in DNA: TGTGCCAGCAGCCATCTAAGCGGGGGGGGCACAGATACGCAGTATTGT.

This clonotype showed up many times. The J gene is TRBJ1-1, the V gene TRBV27; TRBD1 matches 9 bases. The ends lost 6 bases at V and 10 bases at J; junction bases unmatched: 9. The germline CDR1 and CDR2 sequences are MNHEY and SMNVEV (reference sequence). CDR3 size: 13 residues. CDR3 coding DNA: TGTGCCAGCAGACTACAGGGGGCGAATGGAGCTTTCTTT. Its translation: CASRLQGANGAFF.

The chain links TRBV29-1 to TRBJ2-5, with a tentative D call TRBD2 (6 bases). Germline V gene sequence: CDR1 SQVTM, CDR2 ANQGSEA. The CDR3 runs to 14 residues. Trimming pared 3 bases from V and 1 base from J, leaving 12 bases between. Written as DNA, the CDR3 is TGCAGCGTTGACCCAGCTAGCGTCCAAGAGACCCAGTACTTC. It translates to CSVDPASVQETQYF.

The chain combines TRBV13 with TRBJ1-1; the D gene is possibly TRBD1 (5 bases). Germline CDR1 and CDR2: PRHDT and FYEKMQ (reference sequence). With 5 bases removed from V and 1 base from J, the gap between germline ends came to 23 bases. The CDR3 is 18 residues long. As DNA, the CDR3 is TGTGCCAGCAGCATAGCCGGGACTATTTTGGGGAAGAACACTGAAGCTTTCTTT. Translation gives CASSIAGTILGKNTEAFF.

V gene TRBV5-6 combines with J gene TRBJ1-2; D might be TRBD1 (6 bases). V was pared by 3 bases and J by 8 bases, with 17 bases between. The CDR3 is 14 residues long. Germline CDR1 is SGHDT and CDR2 is YYEEEE. The CDR3 protein is CASSSVGLQGGYTF. The DNA of the CDR3 is TGTGCCAGCAGCTCGGTAGGACTCCAGGGGGGCTACACCTTC. Filled out from reference TRBV5-6 and TRBJ1-2, the complete variable domain reads DAGVTQSPTHLIKTRGQQVTLRCSPKSGHDTVSWYQQALGQGPQFIFQYYEEEERQRGNFPDRFSGHQFPNYSSELNVNALLLGDSALYLCASSSVGLQGGYTFGSGTRLTVV.

This chain uses TRBV18 with TRBJ2-3; 12 bases are shared with TRBD2. In germline, CDR1 is KGHSH, CDR2 LQKENI. The CDR3 contains 17 residues. J gave up 10 bases and V 2 bases, and 13 bases lay outside the gene matches. CDR3 nucleotides: TGTGCCAGCTCACCAACCACTAGCGGGGGGCCGTCGAGTGCGCAGTATTTT. As protein: CASSPTTSGGPSSAQYF.

The genes are TRBV20-1 and TRBJ2-1; no clear D. This CDR3 has 13 amino acids. The ends were cut back, 5 bases at V and 1 base at J, with 9 bases in the middle. The germline V gene has CDR1 DFQATT and CDR2 SNEGSKA (reference sequence). The CDR3: CSAEEESYNEQFF. The DNA for the CDR3 is TGCAGTGCTGAGGAAGAGTCCTACAATGAGCAGTTCTTC.

The V gene is TRBV6-1, the J gene TRBJ2-3; 9 bases are a match to TRBD1. V was clipped by 4 bases and J by 4 bases; unmatched bases: 6. CDR3 size: 15 residues. Germline-derived CDR1 and CDR2 are MNHNS and SASEGT. CDR3 nucleotide sequence: TGTGCCAGCAGTGGGGGGACAGGGAGACCAGATACGCAGTATTTT. This translates into CASSGGTGRPDTQYF.

The table lists this clonotype with many counts. This chain connects TRBV3-1 to TRBJ2-2, with D perhaps TRBD1 (5 bases). V was trimmed by 2 bases and J by 6 bases, leaving 16 bases between them. The CDR3 contains 16 residues. Germline assignment: CDR1 LGHDT and CDR2 YNNKEL (reference sequence). The CDR3 spells CASSQRVVGRAGELFF. In DNA form, the CDR3 reads TGTGCCAGCAGCCAAAGGGTGGTGGGGCGCGCCGGGGAGCTGTTTTTT.

In this sample, this clonotype turned up many times. The J gene is TRBJ2-5, the V gene TRBV5-6; D unresolved. CDR1 SGHDT and CDR2 YYEEEE come from the germline V gene. Trimming shortened V by 2 bases and J by 1 base, and 15 bases separated the two germline ends. CDR3 length: 16 amino acids. The CDR3 spells CASSFLAESPQETQYF. CDR3 sequence (DNA): TGTGCCAGCAGCTTTTTGGCAGAGTCCCCCCAAGAGACCCAGTACTTC. The complete variable domain, with remaining parts taken from reference TRBV5-6 and TRBJ2-5, reads DAGVTQSPTHLIKTRGQQVTLRCSPKSGHDTVSWYQQALGQGPQFIFQYYEEEERQRGNFPDRFSGHQFPNYSSELNVNALLLGDSALYLCASSFLAESPQETQYFGPGTRLLVL.

This clonotype was seen repeatedly, ten times or more. The V call is TRBV10-3, the J call TRBJ2-4; 9 bases match TRBD1. The V segment lost 6 bases and the J segment 2 bases; nucleotides outside the gene matches: 5. This CDR3 spans 15 amino acids. Germline assignment: CDR1 ENHRY and CDR2 SYGVKD. DNA for the CDR3: TGTGCCATCAGCGGGGACAGGGATCCCAAAAACATTCAGTACTTC. Amino acid sequence: CAISGDRDPKNIQYF.

This clonotype was seen once. The CDR3 loop is CATTQDWAERGVTDTQYF. As DNA, the CDR3 is TGTGCCACCACCCAAGATTGGGCAGAGCGGGGGGTTACAGATACGCAGTATTTT. V and J are TRBV3-1 and TRBJ2-3; TRBD2 agrees at 9 bases. The trim removed 10 bases at V and 3 bases at J, leaving 20 bases unmatched. This CDR3 is built from 18 residues. Germline CDR1 reads LGHDT; CDR2 reads YNNKEL (reference sequence).

The chain is built from TRBV6-1 and TRBJ1-2; D might be TRBD1 (6 bases). V was pared by 2 bases and J by 4 bases, with 17 bases between. The germline CDR1 and CDR2 sequences are MNHNS and SASEGT. The CDR3 contains 16 residues. The CDR3 sequence is CASSETPGGRGYGYTF. CDR3 DNA sequence: TGTGCCAGCAGTGAAACCCCGGGGGGCCGGGGCTATGGCTACACCTTC.

This clonotype was counted between two and nine times. The chain's CDR3 is CAISDPIGRYYGYTF. CDR3 bases: TGTGCCATCAGTGACCCAATAGGGAGATACTATGGCTACACCTTC. The chain employs TRBV10-3 and TRBJ1-2; D ambiguous. The CDR3 is 15 amino acids. Trimming took off 3 bases at V and 3 bases at J, with 14 bases between the two ends. The germline CDR1 and CDR2 sequences are ENHRY and SYGVKD.

This clonotype has more than one count but fewer than ten. The rearrangement links TRBV7-9 to TRBJ1-1; 7 nucleotides line up with TRBD1. This CDR3 contains 14 residues. CDR1 and CDR2 (germline): SEHNR, FQNEAQ (reference sequence). Unmatched junction bases numbered 9, after V lost 7 bases and J lost 4 bases. The CDR3 DNA reads as TGTGCCAGCATCCTTCAGGGGGTCGCCACTGAAGCTTTCTTT. This sequence encodes CASILQGVATEAFF.

This chain joins TRBV5-1 and TRBJ1-4; the match to TRBD1 covers 10 bases. The CDR3 contains 16 residues. With V trimmed by 5 bases and J by 8 bases, 12 bases remained unmatched. CDR1 SGHRS and CDR2 YFSETQ come from the germline V gene. CDR3 residues: CASRLSPGQGNEKLFF. The CDR3, as DNA: TGCGCCAGCAGGCTGAGTCCGGGACAGGGGAACGAAAAACTGTTTTTT.